A selection of T cell receptor beta chains follows, all from one sample in a study of cytomegalovirus exposure and HLA in healthy donors. Clones were read by immunoSEQ multiplex PCR, and TCRdb kept only the in-frame ones, dropping some. The sample carries some 150,000 clones, around three quarters recorded once. Sequencing used PBMCs. The receptors originated from a woman in her forties or fifties in good health and CMV-seronegative. Both conserved end residues are part of each CDR3. D genes are given only for firm matches. Size tells how often a clone was seen (once, few, many) or the class of an expanded clone, and some rows leave it out.

d_call clone_size j_call v_call cdr3_aa cdr3_nt
. . TRBJ1-2 TRBV6-1 CASRVAYGYTF TGTGCCAGCAGGGTAGCCTATGGCTACACCTTC
TRBD2 once TRBJ2-3 TRBV9 CASSVWGAGGTDTQYF TGTGCCAGCAGCGTATGGGGGGCGGGAGGTACAGATACGCAGTATTTT
. . TRBJ2-2 TRBV2 CASSVSIPGELFF TGTGCCAGCAGCGTGAGTATTCCCGGGGAGCTGTTTTTT
. . TRBJ1-2 TRBV5-1 CASSFGENYGYTF TGCGCCAGCAGCTTTGGAGAGAACTATGGCTACACCTTC
. once TRBJ1-1 TRBV6-5 CASSLGLEGTEAFF TGTGCCAGCAGCCTTGGACTGGAGGGGACTGAAGCTTTCTTT
. . TRBJ2-5 TRBV7-9 CASSIYQETQYF TGTGCCAGCAGCATATACCAAGAGACCCAGTACTTC
. . TRBJ1-6 TRBV7-9 CASSLSGRGPGRVVSPLHF TGTGCCAGCAGCTTATCCGGCAGGGGCCCTGGAAGGGTGGTTTCACCCCTCCACTTT
. . TRBJ1-1 TRBV6-1 CASSEALPVFSGYLDTEAFF TGTGCCAGCAGTGAAGCGCTTCCGGTCTTCTCAGGGTACTTGGACACTGAAGCTTTCTTT
TRBD1 . TRBJ1-3 TRBV4-3 CASSQTGAGNTIYF TGCGCCAGCAGCCAAACAGGGGCTGGAAACACCATATATTTT
. . TRBJ2-7 TRBV15 CATSRSLEAGEQYF TGTGCCACCAGCAGATCCCTAGAGGCGGGCGAGCAGTACTTC
TRBD1 . TRBJ2-5 TRBV2 CASSGGQGAGPENF TGTGCCAGCAGTGGGGGTCAGGGGGCCGGGCCAGAAAACTTC
. . TRBJ2-6 TRBV27 CASSFRRQEAGANVLTF TGTGCCAGCAGTTTTCGGAGACAGGAGGCTGGGGCCAACGTCCTGACTTTC
TRBD1 . TRBJ1-1 TRBV7-9 CASSPRQGNTEAFF TGTGCCAGCAGCCCCCGACAGGGGAACACTGAAGCTTTCTTT
TRBD1 . TRBJ2-7 TRBV4-1 CASSQDPLQGWEQYF TGCGCCAGCAGCCAAGATCCCTTACAGGGGTGGGAGCAGTACTTC
TRBD1 . TRBJ2-1 TRBV7-2 CASSLGGQGYNEQFF TGTGCCAGCAGCTTAGGGGGACAGGGCTACAATGAGCAGTTCTTC
. . TRBJ1-2 TRBV19 CASSIEARDSYTF TGTGCCAGTAGTATAGAAGCCCGGGACAGCTACACCTTC
TRBD1 . TRBJ1-1 TRBV7-9 CSIKKGQGNTEAFF TGTTCCATCAAAAAGGGACAGGGGAACACTGAAGCTTTTTTT
TRBD2 . TRBJ2-1 TRBV29-1 CSVGRLAGDHDEQFF TGCAGCGTTGGTAGACTAGCGGGAGATCACGATGAGCAGTTCTTC
TRBD2 . TRBJ2-7 TRBV7-9 CSSRTSGLYEQYF TGTTCCAGCAGGACTAGCGGGCTCTACGAGCAGTACTTC
. . TRBJ1-1 TRBV28 CASSLRTEAFF TGTGCCAGCAGTTTACGCACTGAAGCTTTCTTT
. . TRBJ2-7 TRBV4-3 CASSPTLGEPSYEQYF TGCGCCAGCAGCCCCACCCTGGGAGAGCCCAGCTACGAGCAGTACTTC
TRBD1 . TRBJ2-3 TRBV5-4 CASSLAGQGADTQYF TGTGCCAGCAGCTTGGCGGGACAGGGCGCAGATACGCAGTATTTT
TRBD1 . TRBJ1-2 TRBV7-2 CASSLAVGGPKGYTF TGTGCCAGCAGCTTAGCTGTAGGGGGCCCGAAGGGCTACACCTTC
. . TRBJ1-6 TRBV30 CAWSGRDSPLHF TGTGCCTGGAGTGGGAGAGATTCACCCCTCCACTTT
TRBD2 once TRBJ2-7 TRBV10-3 CAISESSGLAYEQYF TGTGCCATCAGTGAGTCCTCCGGACTAGCGTACGAGCAGTACTTC
. . TRBJ1-1 TRBV7-2 CASSLLPVTMNTEAFF TGTGCCAGCAGCTTATTGCCAGTCACTATGAACACTGAAGCTTTCTTT
. . TRBJ2-3 TRBV19 CASRPGLLTSTDTQYF TGTGCCAGTAGACCTGGACTTTTAACTAGCACAGATACGCAGTATTTT
TRBD2 few TRBJ2-5 TRBV9 CASSSMGGRETQYF TGTGCCAGCAGCTCGATGGGCGGGAGAGAGACCCAGTACTTC